This T cell receptor beta chain is drawn from a study of T cells in Graves' hyperthyroidism and ophthalmopathy (dated by TCRdb to between 2017 and 2020). As for the study more broadly: Peripheral blood was collected at initial diagnosis, before any treatment. A discovery cohort of about a hundred patients, roughly 45 with Graves' ophthalmopathy and 57 with stable Graves' hyperthyroidism, was used to find distinguishing TCR V-J signatures. An independent validation cohort of under 20 hyperthyroidism patients and 17 patients who later progressed to ophthalmopathy tested prospective prediction of ophthalmopathy. For training and testing, the 100 or so patients in the discovery cohort were randomly divided in a 7:3 ratio. The study also compared thyroid tissue and blood T-cell repertoires from about 6 Graves' hyperthyroidism patients. After sampling, hyperthyroidism patients received methimazole starting at 30 mg daily, and ophthalmopathy patients received high-dose intravenous methylprednisolone. TCR Vbeta CDR3 sequencing of 120 to 150 peripheral blood samples (under 45 ophthalmopathy, approximately 80 hyperthyroidism and roughly 17 progressor patients) is reported in the paper.

Amplification of TCR beta CDR3 regions was carried out from RNA transcripts. For the first round of RT-PCR on the TCR CDR3, the HTBI primer set was used together with the Qiagen OneStep RT-PCR kit. The libraries were constructed in a second round of multiplex PCR and then size-selected and purified. Libraries were sequenced paired-end with 100 bp reads on an Illumina HiSeq2000. Under the source paper's analysis protocol: SOAPnuke was used to process the raw data, throwing out any read that contained adapters or uncalled bases, had a mean Phred below 15, or lacked an exact constant-primer or identifier match. COPE v1.2.5 was used to merge the high-quality paired reads, and each unique nucleotide sequence was defined as a clonotype. MiTCR v1.1 was used to align clonotypes to the IMGT TRBV, TRBD and TRBJ reference segments. Only V-J combinations with frequency above 0.0001, covering about 99% of repertoires, were analysed. The TCS score was defined as F50 (clonal expansion) divided by E x V (chaos), with BLOSUM62-based TCRdist calculated between CDR3 peptides within each V-J. Welch's t-statistics and random forest reduced several hundred V-J features to 10 to 15, which were used in a naive Bayes classifier (R e1071). In TCRdb, the public reads were trimmed at Q25 with fastp and aligned with MiXCR, with productive beta chains retained. Rows are unified per CDR3 protein, each entry keeping the most common DNA and genes. What appears here as the V and J calls and clone size reflects TCRdb's work, not the paper's. The sample table contains around 350,000 distinct CDR3 sequences; only one count was recorded for under 20% of them. Approximately 4% of the sample goes to the ten largest clones.

Stable Graves' hyperthyroidism was defined as the absence of progression to ophthalmopathy over 18 months of follow-up. Hyperthyroidism patients were newly diagnosed, with disease duration under 2 months, and aged 18 to 65 years. Any patient with an uncontrolled infection, another autoimmune disease, pregnancy or lactation was excluded. Diagnoses were based on clinical symptoms, serum thyroxine and TRAb, thyroid ultrasound and orbital computed tomography. Ficoll-Paque density gradient centrifugation was used to isolate PBMCs from about 9.4 ml of fresh peripheral blood. Total RNA was extracted using Trizol reagent, and RNA quality was assessed on an Agilent 2100 Bioanalyzer. This clonotype was seen at least ten times. It lacks a known antigen. Within one base of it there is no much larger clone, and no base qualities were kept. For CDR1 and CDR2, the germline V gene lists MDHEN and SYDVKM. Trimming at the junction amounts to 5 bases on V and 6 bases on J, and the germline ends lie 19 bases apart. Including cysteine and phenylalanine, the CDR3 has 15 amino acids. The kept DNA is CDR3 alone, 45 bases in frame from the first base.

The research as a whole found: In validation, progression to ophthalmopathy was predicted by the model with nearly 71% sensitivity and 72% to 85% specificity, a median of about 6.4 months before onset. Sample size was not statistically predetermined, and blinding of investigators to group allocation was not performed. Most expanded thyroid clonotypes (frequency above 0.001) were also found in blood, which suggests that blood repertoires may mirror thyroid immune responses. Ophthalmopathy was separated from stable hyperthyroidism by a 13 V-J signature model, with approximately 90% sensitivity and just over 81% specificity obtained in cross-validation and 80%/75% obtained in testing.

The specimen sequenced was blood. This sequence originates from a woman under 30 with Graves' hyperthyroidism. The sequence links TRBV28 to TRBJ1-1, and TRBD1 may be the D gene, going by 6 matching bases. In nucleotide form, the sequence is TGTGCCAGCAGTCCACCTCCCGGGGGGCGACCTGAAGCTTTCTTT. Translated, it reads CASSPPPGGRPEAFF.